This T cell receptor (beta chain) was profiled in a study of blood T cell repertoires in COVID-19. In the source study's methods: How many nucleated cells were present was estimated from reference gene primer amplification. Using immunoSEQ multiplex PCR, the repertoire was profiled, and TCRdb retains in-frame clones only, with some absent. Clonal size and the V and J genes are those of that table, whereas D and trimming came from the DNA. In the table there are around 46,000 clones, approximately 85% of which are singletons. In Seattle, patients joined the study during active infection and were tracked longitudinally. The CDR3 spans 16 residues. Germline lookup yields CDR1 LGHDT and CDR2 YNNKEL (reference sequence). V lost 1 base and J lost 0; bases outside the gene matches: 2.

The sequenced sample consisted of peripheral blood. The receptor was isolated from an elderly woman with COVID-19, enrolled during active disease. V usage is TRBV3-1 (or the pseudogene TRBV3-2) and J usage is TRBJ2-1, with TRBD2 identical over 8 bases. CDR3: CASSQGGRSSYNEQFF. CDR3 DNA: TGTGCCAGCAGCCAAGGCGGGAGGAGCTCCTACAATGAGCAGTTCTTC.